This is a list of T cell receptor beta chains from one sample in a study of cytomegalovirus exposure and HLA in healthy donors. Repertoires were generated with immunoSEQ multiplex PCR, while TCRdb's copy carries only in-frame clones and drops some. Of tens of thousands of clones listed, around four fifths are singletons. Sequenced sample: PBMCs. Receptor source: a man aged 25-40 years in good health and CMV-seronegative. Both conserved end residues are part of each CDR3. The D gene is left open where the match is weak. Part of the rows lack a size; the others show once, few, many or a class for expanded clones.

abundance | j_gene | d_gene | v_gene | CDR3nt | CDR3aa
NA | TRBJ2-1 | TRBD2 | TRBV12-5 | TGTGCTAGTGGTTTGAACGGACTAGCGGGGAATGAGCAGTTCTTC | CASGLNGLAGNEQFF
NA | TRBJ1-2 | TRBD1 | TRBV16 | TGTGCCAGCAACCCAGGGACAGCGATTTTCGCCTTC | CASNPGTAIFAF
NA | TRBJ1-5 | NA | TRBV19 | TGTGCCAGTAGCCCCGATTGGAGCGGGCCCCAGCATTTT | CASSPDWSGPQHF
NA | TRBJ2-5 | TRBD1 | TRBV11-1 | TGTGCCAGCAGCAACAGGGACAGGACTCAAGAGACCCAGTACTTC | CASSNRDRTQETQYF
NA | TRBJ2-2 | TRBD2 | TRBV9 | TGTGCCAGCAGCGCCCGACCTAGCGGGGGCAACACCGGGGAGCTGTTTTTT | CASSARPSGGNTGELFF
NA | TRBJ1-5 | NA | TRBV4-1 | TGCGCCAGCAGACGCACATTCCAGAGAGGCCAGCCCCAGCATTTT | CASRRTFQRGQPQHF
NA | TRBJ2-6 | NA | TRBV7-8 | TGTGCCAGCACCTCGCCGGGGTTCCGACCTACCCTCTCTGGGGCCAACGTCCTGACTTTC | CASTSPGFRPTLSGANVLTF
NA | TRBJ2-5 | NA | TRBV4-3 | TGCGCCAGCAGCCAGGGGACAAAGAGGGGGGAGACCCAGTACTTC | CASSQGTKRGETQYF
NA | TRBJ2-3 | TRBD1 | TRBV18 | TGTGCCAGCGCACTTCAGGGGGCTTCTAGGACAGATACGCAGTATTTT | CASALQGASRTDTQYF
NA | TRBJ1-6 | TRBD1 | TRBV5-5 | TGTGCCAGCAGAGGGACAGGGATCACACCCCTCCACTTT | CASRGTGITPLHF
few | TRBJ2-3 | TRBD2 | TRBV7-6 | TGTGCCAGCAGCTTAGCTCCGGGAGGAACGACAGATACGCAGTATTTT | CASSLAPGGTTDTQYF
once | TRBJ2-1 | TRBD1 | TRBV5-1 | TGCGCCAGCAGCTTGGAGCCGGGACAGGGGGATGAGCAGTTCTTC | CASSLEPGQGDEQFF
NA | TRBJ1-2 | TRBD1 | TRBV18 | TGTGCCAGCTCACCGACAGGGATAAATAACTATGGCTACACCTTC | CASSPTGINNYGYTF
NA | TRBJ2-3 | TRBD2 | TRBV28 | TGTGCCAGCAGGGCGGGGGGGCCCTCCACAGATACGCAGTATTTT | CASRAGGPSTDTQYF
NA | TRBJ2-3 | NA | TRBV5-1 | TGCGCCAGCAGCGATCCGGGACTCCTCTCGGATACGCAGTATTTT | CASSDPGLLSDTQYF
NA | TRBJ2-5 | NA | TRBV19 | TGTGCCAGTAGTATAGATCGCAGATCCCAAGAGACCCAGTACTTC | CASSIDRRSQETQYF
NA | TRBJ2-3 | TRBD2 | TRBV11-3 | TGTGCCAGCAGGGGGGAAGGACTAGCCCCACTCGGTCCGCGCACAGATACGCAGTATTTT | CASRGEGLAPLGPRTDTQYF
NA | TRBJ1-1 | NA | TRBV30 | TGTGCCTGGAGCCTTGAGGGTGAAGCTTTCTTT | CAWSLEGEAFF
NA | TRBJ2-1 | TRBD2 | TRBV5-1 | TGCGCCAGCAGCTTGGGACTAGCGGGAAACAATGAGCAGTTCTTC | CASSLGLAGNNEQFF
NA | TRBJ2-1 | TRBD2 | TRBV27 | TGTGCCAGCAGGAGTACCCTAGCGGGTATTGATGAGCAGTTCTTC | CASRSTLAGIDEQFF
few | TRBJ1-2 | TRBD1 | TRBV6-6 | TGTGCCAGCAGCCCATCGGACAGGGGACATGGCTACACCTTC | CASSPSDRGHGYTF
NA | TRBJ1-3 | TRBD1 | TRBV4-1 | TGCGCCAGCAGCCACGTTACCCAGGGGGCGCTTTCCAACACCATATATTTT | CASSHVTQGALSNTIYF
few | TRBJ2-5 | TRBD2 | TRBV5-1 | TGCGCCAGCAGCTTGTCACTAAATAGCGGGAGGGCCTACCAAGAGACCCAGTACTTC | CASSLSLNSGRAYQETQYF
once | TRBJ1-1 | NA | TRBV6-5 | TGTGCCAGCAGAGTAGCAGACCTCATGAACACTGAAGCTTTCTTT | CASRVADLMNTEAFF
NA | TRBJ2-1 | TRBD2 | TRBV28 | TGTGCCAGCAGTTTAAGCGGGGGCGATGAGCAGTTCTTC | CASSLSGGDEQFF
NA | TRBJ2-5 | NA | TRBV7-9 | TGTGCCAGCAGCTTTGGGGGGCAAGAGACCCAGTACTTC | CASSFGGQETQYF
NA | TRBJ1-6 | TRBD1 | TRBV30 | TGTGCCTGGAGCCGGACAGGCGCGATTAATTCACCCCTCCACTTT | CAWSRTGAINSPLHF
once | TRBJ2-3 | TRBD2 | TRBV29-1 | TGCAGCGCCACTGGGGCGGGAGGATTGGATACGCAGTATTTT | CSATGAGGLDTQYF
NA | TRBJ2-3 | NA | TRBV27 | TGTGCCAGCAGTTTGAACCAGGGCCTAGATACGCAGTATTTT | CASSLNQGLDTQYF
NA | TRBJ1-5 | NA | TRBV6-1 | TGTGCCAGCAGTGAAAAGTTAAGTACAGTTGATAGCAATCAGCCCCAGCATTTT | CASSEKLSTVDSNQPQHF
NA | TRBJ1-2 | NA | TRBV27 | TGTGCCAGCAGGTCCATTGGGGGCTCCCCCCATGGCTACACCTTC | CASRSIGGSPHGYTF
NA | TRBJ1-1 | NA | TRBV7-9 | TGTGCCAGCAGCTTTTACAGGGCCACTTATGGCACTGAAGCTTTCTTT | CASSFYRATYGTEAFF
NA | TRBJ2-5 | NA | TRBV11-1 | TGTGCCAGCAGCCGGAGGGAAAAAGAGACCCAGTACTTC | CASSRREKETQYF
few | TRBJ1-2 | NA | TRBV28 | TGTGCCACCTACGGCCGTCCCGGGGGCTACACCTTC | CATYGRPGGYTF
NA | TRBJ2-3 | NA | TRBV6-1 | TGTGCCAGCAGCAACATGAATACGCAGTATTTT | CASSNMNTQYF
NA | TRBJ2-1 | NA | TRBV28 | TGTGCCAGCAGTTTATCGGTCCTTACGCAGGGGCTTTTGTACAATGAGCAGTTCTTC | CASSLSVLTQGLLYNEQFF
NA | TRBJ2-1 | NA | TRBV6-4 | TGTGCCAGCAGAATAGAGACAGGCAGGAATGAGCAGTTCTTC | CASRIETGRNEQFF
NA | TRBJ1-2 | NA | TRBV7-2 | TGTGCCAGCAGCCCCACCGGCGTTGGGGGCCGCCTCGATGTCTATGGCTACACCTTC | CASSPTGVGGRLDVYGYTF
few | TRBJ2-2 | NA | TRBV2 | TGTGCCAGCAGTGAGGCCTCGTCCGGGGAGCTGTTTTTT | CASSEASSGELFF
NA | TRBJ1-4 | NA | TRBV30 | TGTGCCTGGAGTACAGGACAGTCTCGTGAAAAACTGTTTTTT | CAWSTGQSREKLFF
NA | TRBJ1-2 | NA | TRBV19 | TGTGCCAGTAGCCTCGGAGGGGACTATGGCTACACCTTC | CASSLGGDYGYTF
NA | TRBJ2-2 | TRBD2 | TRBV9 | TGTGCCAGCAGCGTCTCCCTAGCGGGGGGTATGACCACCGGGGAGCTGTTTTTT | CASSVSLAGGMTTGELFF
NA | TRBJ1-4 | NA | TRBV14 | TGTGCCAGCAGCCAGTTTAAGCTCTCCCCTAATGAAAAACTGTTTTTT | CASSQFKLSPNEKLFF
NA | TRBJ1-1 | NA | TRBV5-6 | TGTGCCAGCAGCTTGCAGGGAAGCAAAGCTTTCTTT | CASSLQGSKAFF
NA | TRBJ1-5 | NA | TRBV4-1 | TGCGCCAGCAGCCAAACACAGGTTTACAATCAGCCCCAGCATTTT | CASSQTQVYNQPQHF
NA | TRBJ2-2 | TRBD2 | TRBV5-1 | TGCGCCAGCAGCTTGTTAGCGGGGTTTAACACCGGGGAGCTGTTTTTT | CASSLLAGFNTGELFF
NA | TRBJ2-3 | NA | TRBV5-1 | TGCGCCAGCAGCGCCTTTACAGGAGACACAGATACGCAGTATTTT | CASSAFTGDTDTQYF
once | TRBJ1-5 | NA | TRBV15 | TGTGCCACCAGCACCCGAGGAGGCCCCAATCAGCCCCAGCATTTT | CATSTRGGPNQPQHF
NA | TRBJ2-1 | TRBD2 | TRBV7-9 | TGTGCCAGCAGCCGCCTAGCGGTGTACAATGAGCAGTTCTTC | CASSRLAVYNEQFF
NA | TRBJ2-4 | TRBD1 | TRBV27 | TGTGCCAGCAGTTGGGACAGGGCAGCACCCCTTCAGTACTTC | CASSWDRAAPLQYF
few | TRBJ1-4 | TRBD1 | TRBV6-6 | TGTGCCAGCGGGGACAGGGGAATGAAAAAACTGTTTTTT | CASGDRGMKKLFF
NA | TRBJ1-6 | NA | TRBV5-1 | TGCGCCAGCAGGCGAGGGCTGGCCTATAATTCACCCCTCCACTTT | CASRRGLAYNSPLHF
NA | TRBJ1-1 | NA | TRBV6-5 | TGTGCCAGCAGTACAGGGAACACTGAAGCTTTCTTT | CASSTGNTEAFF
NA | TRBJ2-2 | NA | TRBV4-3 | TGCGCCAGCAGCCGGAGGGACAGCGAGAACACCGGGGAGCTGTTTTTT | CASSRRDSENTGELFF
NA | TRBJ2-2 | NA | TRBV7-6 | TGTGCCAGCAGTTACAGAAGAGCGAACACCGGGGAGCTGTTTTTT | CASSYRRANTGELFF